This T cell receptor (beta chain) was observed in a study of control samples from healthy donors and cancer patients (dated by TCRdb to 2018 to 2020). At the junction V is shortened by 0 bases and J by 4 bases, with 5 bases in between. From its cysteine to its phenylalanine, the CDR3 spans 13 amino acids. Only the CDR3 portion is preserved as DNA: 39 bases, with reading frame beginning at the first base. CDR1 is given as KGHSH and CDR2 as LQKENI, both from the germline V gene. A word on this clone: Its antigen has not been determined. No quality values exist for individual bases; no much larger clone is one base distant.

Libraries were constructed by the immunoSEQ multiplex PCR assay. This immuneACCESS table, as held by TCRdb, lists in-frame sequences with V and J called but not all clones. Of the missing ones, under half trace to an unresolved V gene in checked studies; the others have no known cause. The sample table records about 160,000 clones; roughly nine tenths of these occur just once. Clones ranked in the top ten supply 0.65% to 0.75% of the sample. The material sequenced was blood. The receptor was derived from a woman under 40 in good health. The chain was built from TRBV18 and TRBJ2-3; no D gene call is confident. The sequence in DNA is TGTGCCAGCTCACCACCGATCGCAGATACGCAGTATTTT. It encodes CASSPPIADTQYF.